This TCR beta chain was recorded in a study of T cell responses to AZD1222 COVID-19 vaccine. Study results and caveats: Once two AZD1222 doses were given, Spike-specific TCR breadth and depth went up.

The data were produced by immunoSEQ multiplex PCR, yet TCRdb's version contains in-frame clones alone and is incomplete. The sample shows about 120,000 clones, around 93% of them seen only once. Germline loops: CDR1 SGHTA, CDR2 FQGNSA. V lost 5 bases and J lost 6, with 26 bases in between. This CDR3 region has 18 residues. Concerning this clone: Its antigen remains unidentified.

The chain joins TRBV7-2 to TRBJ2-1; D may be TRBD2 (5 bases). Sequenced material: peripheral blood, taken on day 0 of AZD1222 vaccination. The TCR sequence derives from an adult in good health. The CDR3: CASSPRGPDKWSVNEQFF. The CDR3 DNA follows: TGTGCCAGCAGCCCTAGAGGGCCCGATAAATGGAGCGTCAATGAGCAGTTCTTC.